A selection of T cell receptor beta chains follows, all from one sample in a study of OX40 agonist ivuxolimab in advanced cancers. Sequencing was performed with immunoSEQ multiplex PCR; in TCRdb, only in-frame clones are kept and a portion is missing. In the table there are about 99,000 clones, roughly nine tenths of which are singletons. This specimen was CD4+ or CD8+ T cells sorted from blood, taken in a trial of the OX40 agonist ivuxolimab. The receptors shown here come from an adult with an advanced solid tumor such as melanoma, head and neck, liver or kidney cancer. CDR3s include the opening cysteine and the closing phenylalanine or tryptophan. A D gene is named only where the DNA matches it firmly. Rows give clone size only sometimes, using once, few, many, or a class for an expanded clone.

size	D	V	J	length	DNA	CDR3
-	TRBD1	TRBV28	TRBJ1-5	14	TGTGCCATCTCGGACAGGGGGCGGGTCGCGCCCCAGCATTTT	CAISDRGRVAPQHF
-	TRBD2	TRBV19	TRBJ2-2	14	TGTGCCAGTAGTATAGGGGGGGGGACCGGGGAGCTGTTTTTT	CASSIGGGTGELFF
-	TRBD1	TRBV15	TRBJ2-2	14	TGTGCCACCAGCAGAAGGACAGGGAGAGGGGAGCTGTTTTTT	CATSRRTGRGELFF
few	-	TRBV4-1	TRBJ1-5	15	TGCGCCAGCAGCCAAGAAACAGGCGTCAATCAGCCCCAGCATTTT	CASSQETGVNQPQHF
-	-	TRBV11-2	TRBJ2-7	17	TGTGCCAGCAGCTTAGAGTGGGGTCTAGCGAGCCCCTACGAGCAGTACTTC	CASSLEWGLASPYEQYF
-	TRBD2	TRBV19	TRBJ2-5	15	TGTGCCAGTAGCCCGATACTAGCGGGAGAAGAGACCCAGTACTTC	CASSPILAGEETQYF
few	-	TRBV4-1	TRBJ1-2	18	TGCGCCAGCAGCCAAAGCGTATCGCCTGGGGCAGGATATTATGGCTACACCTTC	CASSQSVSPGAGYYGYTF
-	TRBD2	TRBV9	TRBJ2-3	15	TGTGCCAGCAGCGCCGGTGGCGGGAGGGCATATACGCAGTATTTT	CASSAGGGRAYTQYF
-	-	TRBV6-6	TRBJ2-2	14	TGTGCCAGCAGTTACACATCCCCGGCCGGGGAGCTGTTTTTT	CASSYTSPAGELFF
-	TRBD1	TRBV27	TRBJ2-1	15	TGTGCCAGCAGGATCAGGGGGCAAACCTACAATGAGCAGTTCTTC	CASRIRGQTYNEQFF
-	-	TRBV7-8	TRBJ2-1	15	TGTGCCAGCAGCTTAGTTGGCGGGATATATAATGAGCAGTTCTTC	CASSLVGGIYNEQFF
-	TRBD1	TRBV6-5	TRBJ1-1	14	TGTGCCAGCAGCCTAGGACAGGGCCGGACTGAAGCTTTCTTT	CASSLGQGRTEAFF
-	TRBD1	TRBV28	TRBJ2-1	16	TGTGCCAGCAGTCCGCCGGGACAGGGTTCGGGCAATGAGCAGTTCTTC	CASSPPGQGSGNEQFF
-	-	TRBV19	TRBJ1-1	17	TGTGCCAGTAGTATGGGGCAGGGGACCGCCATGAACACTGAAGCTTTCTTT	CASSMGQGTAMNTEAFF
once	TRBD1	TRBV7-3	TRBJ1-5	16	TGTGCCAGCAACAAGACCCGGGACAGGCGCAATCAGCCCCAGCATTTT	CASNKTRDRRNQPQHF
-	-	TRBV7-8	TRBJ2-3	14	TGTGCCAGCCGTTCCGGAACAGTCACAGATACGCAGTATTTT	CASRSGTVTDTQYF
-	TRBD2	TRBV9	TRBJ2-1	16	TGTGCCAGCAGCGTACGGGCCAGCGGGACCTACAATGAGCAGTTCTTC	CASSVRASGTYNEQFF
-	TRBD1	TRBV7-2	TRBJ2-7	15	TGTGCCAGCAGCTTAGATAGGGACAGGAGCTACGAGCAGTACTTC	CASSLDRDRSYEQYF
-	TRBD1	TRBV19	TRBJ1-4	16	TGTGCCAGCGTAAGAGGACAGGGGGCAACTAATGAAAAACTGTTTTTT	CASVRGQGATNEKLFF
-	-	TRBV4-2	TRBJ2-5	16	TGTGCCAGCAGCCAAGATGCTGGGGGTTCTAGAGAGACCCAGTACTTC	CASSQDAGGSRETQYF
-	-	TRBV7-9	TRBJ2-2	15	TGTGCCAGCAGCTTGTGGACTACGAACACCGGGGAGCTGTTTTTT	CASSLWTTNTGELFF
-	TRBD1	TRBV28	TRBJ2-3	13	TGTGCCAGCATTCAGGGGGCCGCAGATACGCAGTATTTT	CASIQGAADTQYF
-	-	TRBV19	TRBJ2-6	24	TGTGCCAGTAGTATCGGACAGGGGGCCTATTATAGCGGGAGGGCCAAATCTGGGGCCAACGTCCTGACTTTC	CASSIGQGAYYSGRAKSGANVLTF
once	-	TRBV6-5	TRBJ2-6	15	TGTGCCAGCAGTACATTGGCCTCTGGGGCCAACGTCCTGACTTTC	CASSTLASGANVLTF